The T cell receptor (beta chain) described here comes from a study of cytomegalovirus exposure and HLA in healthy donors (dated by TCRdb to the late 2010s). In the study overall: In an earlier analysis of several hundred of the donors, about 260 Gb of sequence data and roughly 100 million unique TCR beta sequences from about 190 million T cells were reported. Approximately 310 gigabases of sequencing data and around 88 million unique TCR sequences made up an early release that covered several hundred HLA-typed donors. The genetic ancestry cluster associated with self-reported Caucasian donors included roughly 84% of the 300 to 450 genotyped donors. The aim of the study was to test whether cataloging public T cell receptors could identify signatures of past pathogen exposure. The study profiled the T cell repertoires of about 640 subjects by immunosequencing and related them to cytomegalovirus serostatus. Along with the roughly 670-subject first cohort, a separate validation cohort of over 90 different subjects was used. High-throughput TCR immunosequencing, statistical association of individual TCRs with disease status, and machine learning were combined to predict cytomegalovirus infection status. To study patterns of TCR occurrence, a later analysis re-analyzed previously published TCR beta repertoires from just over 650 donors and added high-resolution HLA genotyping. Rather than using new phenotypic data, the later analysis identified candidate immune exposures from TCR beta sequences and from how often those sequences occurred across donors. In an earlier analysis of several hundred of the donors, high-throughput TCR beta sequencing was used to judge whether each TCR beta V gene segment behaved as functional or pseudogenic. Alongside the repertoire data, information on donor age, sex, ethnicity and CMV serostatus was compiled. A later genetic analysis took genome-wide SNP genotypes for about 55% of the roughly 700 donors and used that subset as a discovery cohort. Every repertoire in the discovery cohort had been generated on one and the same sequencing platform. HLA typing included class I and class II loci at four-digit resolution. Typing coverage differed by locus: A, B, C, DRB1 and DQB1 were typed in roughly 620-630 donors, DQA1 in approximately 520, DPA1 in some 610, and DPB1 in around 490. Because of strong linkage in the cohort, five DR-DQ haplotypes were treated as single units for association and clustering. Across under 500 genotyped donors of the cohort, an average of approximately 240,000 unique TCR beta nucleotide sequences per donor were sequenced, and roughly a sixth of those sequences were non-productive. Overall results and qualifications from the work: The authors suggested that the approach could potentially be generalized to other disease states and immunological phenotypes. At a false discovery rate of 0.05, a later analysis linked 16,951 TCR beta sequences to specific HLA alleles. The sequencing pipeline was judged likely to have produced a cluster of highly shared sequence variants as a technical artifact. Approximately 18 rarely observed V segments, including chromosome 9 orphons, were excluded from the earlier analysis of about 610 of the donors because counts were too low. In both the original and validation cohorts, the classifier was reported to diagnose cytomegalovirus status with high specificity and sensitivity. In a later analysis, the rate of TCR association differed among HLA loci, with DRB1 alleles having the most associated TCRs and HLA-C alleles having the fewest. A later analysis found that HLA-associated TCR beta chains were more clonally expanded and had lower generation probabilities than equally common non-associated chains. Compared with the roughly 670-donor mean, donors in an Asian-associated ancestry cluster had fewer N-insertions in productive TCRs, according to a later genetic analysis. A further reported finding was that TCR beta sequences accurately predicted the HLA-A and HLA-B alleles for most subjects in the first cohort. Broadly in line with IMGT annotations, most TCR beta V segments showed up in productive rearrangements about 87% or about 30% of the time in an earlier analysis of a few hundred of the donors. In vitro tests confirmed that a few of the cytomegalovirus-associated TCR beta chains recognize cytomegalovirus antigens. When HLA alleles, especially DR and DQ, strongly co-occurred, TCR associations were difficult to assign to individual alleles. Because some donors lacked HLA typing at each locus, the association tests relied only on the typed subset. In a later analysis, several top co-occurrence clusters were reported to appear linked to parvovirus B19, influenza, CMV and Epstein-Barr virus. The study listed around 160 TCR beta chains as associated with cytomegalovirus. The 87-base-pair reads could not distinguish some IMGT-functional V segments, including TRBV6-2 and TRBV6-3, so those segments were excluded. In a later analysis, most CMV-associated TCR beta chains were found to appear HLA-restricted, with HLA associations seemingly driven largely by CMV exposure. While some public TCRs were present in many individuals, most TCR sequences turned up only very rarely across donors. For the cohort, immune exposure information was limited to CMV serostatus. Presence/absence analyses assumed roughly uniform sequencing depth across donors, an assumption that may not hold. The cohort was sequenced for TCR beta chains only, and without alpha or paired-chain data the features that could be detected were limited. An association between a missense DCLRE1C variant and V-gene and J-gene trimming of TCR beta chains was found in a later genetic analysis and replicated in an independent cohort. Linkage disequilibrium might explain the correlated functional status among segregating V segments, but an unknown experimental factor could not be ruled out.

The CDR3 goes from the cysteine to the phenylalanine over 14 residues. CDR3 DNA is the only sequence kept; it has 42 bases, read in frame from the first base. CDR1 and CDR2 are read off the germline V gene (reference sequence) as LNHDA and SQIVND. Trimming at the junction amounts to 6 bases on V and 8 bases on J, and the germline ends lie 16 bases apart. In total, 500 to 700 healthy bone marrow donors made up the cohort. At the time of sampling, all cohort members were nominally healthy, though unrecorded immune exposures were likely present. The donor tested CMV seropositive and was one of the 289 seropositive cohort members. Each donor provided a peripheral blood sample, and peripheral blood mononuclear cells were used for TCR beta sequencing. Genomic DNA extraction from the blood cell samples was performed with the Qiagen DNeasy Blood Extraction Kit. This clone was detected only a few times. Which antigen it targets is not known. Per-base quality was not reported, and no clone a single base away is much larger than it.

The library was prepared using the immunoSEQ multiplex PCR assay. The multiplex PCR relied on a mix of 60 forward primers for TCR Vbeta segments and 13 reverse primers for TCR Jbeta segments. Amplification of the CDR3 region of rearranged TCR beta genes was performed with a multiplex PCR assay on genomic DNA. The amplified TCR beta libraries were sequenced on the Illumina HiSeq System as 87-base-pair reads. In the authors' own workflow: In a later analysis, about 80 million unique TCR beta chains were counted across the 500 to 700 repertoires, and roughly 11 million of these chains were shared by at least two donors. Raw reads were error-corrected and collapsed into unique sequences by a nearest-neighbor algorithm in which closely related sequences were merged to remove PCR and sequencing errors. Alignment of CDR3 sequences to IMGT reference sequences was used to assign V, D and J gene segments. For a sequence to be retained, a match of at least six nucleotides to both a V gene segment and a J gene segment was required. Rearrangements were called productive when the CDR3 lacked stop codons and stayed in frame with V and J; all others were non-productive. CDR3 was defined according to IMGT convention as the region running from the second conserved V-encoded cysteine to the conserved J-encoded phenylalanine. In an earlier analysis of just under 600 of the donors, sequences lacking an unambiguous match to a single V gene segment were excluded. An earlier analysis of a few hundred of the donors called V segments functional above 56.7% productive rearrangements and segregating when the between-donor standard deviation exceeded 5%. To diagnose cytomegalovirus status from the catalog of TCR beta chain sequences, a statistical classification framework was built. V and J gene assignment, in a later analysis, came from comparing TCR nucleotide sequences with IMGT/GENE-DB human TR gene sequences. The TCRdist pipeline was used in a later analysis to assign CDR3 sequences and most-parsimonious VDJ recombination scenarios. In a later analysis, every TCR beta chain was defined by the combination of its CDR3 amino acid sequence and its V-gene family, and reads without a unique V-gene family were dropped. To address suspected cross-contamination and a sequencing artifact, a later analysis removed some 620 highly shared, low-generation-probability nucleotide sequences. A later analysis calculated a clonal expansion index for each public chain from normalized within-repertoire ranks of inferred template counts. In a later analysis, generation probabilities were computed with a VDJ recombination model fitted to out-of-frame rearrangements, and the resulting probabilities were checked against IGoR. In a later analysis, TCR-TCR, TCR-HLA and TCR-CMV co-occurrence was scored with hypergeometric tests, and a repertoire-size bias correction was applied to TCR pairs. False discovery rates were estimated in a later analysis by permuting HLA or CMV assignments 20 times. In a later analysis, co-occurring TCRs were grouped with DBSCAN, and TCRdist sequence similarity was added when clustering was performed within HLA-allele-positive subsets. Co-occurrence clustering excluded repertoires with fewer than 30,000 or more than 120,000 public chains, plus five with anomalous nucleotide sharing. TCRdb obtained this table from immuneACCESS and retained in-frame rearrangements with V and J assigned. These tables miss some clones; where compared with another copy, unresolved V genes account for less than half of the shortfall, and the remainder is unexplained. D and trimming were read from the DNA, whereas the V and J calls and clone size are those reported in that table. The table for this sample lists 100,000 or so clones; 80% to 85% of them were counted only once. Approximately 7.2% of the sample is taken by the ten largest.

The TCR sequence derives from a man aged 25 to 40 in good health and CMV-seropositive. The sequence links TRBV19 to TRBJ1-4; TRBD1 is possibly the D segment (6 matching bases). The sample was PBMCs. The CDR3 corresponds to CASRSQGLKEKLFF. The sequence in DNA is TGTGCCAGTAGAAGTCAGGGGCTAAAGGAAAAACTGTTTTTT. With the rest looked up from the reference TRBV19 and TRBJ1-4 genes rather than sequenced, the full variable domain is DGGITQSPKYLFRKEGQNVTLSCEQNLNHDAMYWYRQDPGQGLRLIYYSQIVNDFQKGDIAEGYSVSREKKESFPLTVTSAQKNPTAFYLCASRSQGLKEKLFFGSGTQLSVL.